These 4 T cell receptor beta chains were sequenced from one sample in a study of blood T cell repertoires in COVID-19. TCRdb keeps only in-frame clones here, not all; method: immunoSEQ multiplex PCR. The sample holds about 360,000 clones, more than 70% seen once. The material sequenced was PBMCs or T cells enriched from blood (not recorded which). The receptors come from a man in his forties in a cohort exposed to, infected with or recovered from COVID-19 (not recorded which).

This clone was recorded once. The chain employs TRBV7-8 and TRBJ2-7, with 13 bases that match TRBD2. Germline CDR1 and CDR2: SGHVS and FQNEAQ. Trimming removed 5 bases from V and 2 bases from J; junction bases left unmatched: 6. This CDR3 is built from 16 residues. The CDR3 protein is CASSPGTSGTTYEQYF. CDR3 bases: TGTGCCAGCAGCCCGGGGACTAGCGGGACCACCTACGAGCAGTACTTC.

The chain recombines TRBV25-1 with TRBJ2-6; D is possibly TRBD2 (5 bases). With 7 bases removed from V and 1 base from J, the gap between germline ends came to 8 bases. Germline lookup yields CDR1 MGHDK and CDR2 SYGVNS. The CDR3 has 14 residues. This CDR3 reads CASTEASGANVLTF. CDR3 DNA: TGTGCCAGCACGGAGGCGTCTGGGGCCAACGTCCTGACTTTC.

CDR3 nucleotide sequence: TGCGCCAGCAGCTCGCCGGGAGGACCTCCAAATGAGCAGTTCTTC. This translates into CASSSPGGPPNEQFF. The chain employs TRBV5-1 and TRBJ2-1, with 7 bases fitting TRBD2. The germline V gene encodes CDR1 SGHRS and CDR2 YFSETQ. The CDR3 contains 15 residues. V dropped 3 bases and J dropped 7; count of bases not matched to a gene: 10.

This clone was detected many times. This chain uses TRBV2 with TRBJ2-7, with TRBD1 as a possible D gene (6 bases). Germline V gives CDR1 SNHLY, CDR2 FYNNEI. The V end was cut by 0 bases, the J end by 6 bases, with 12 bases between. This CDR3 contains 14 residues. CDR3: CASSEAQGFSEQYF. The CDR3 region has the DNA TGTGCCAGCAGTGAAGCGCAGGGGTTTAGCGAGCAGTACTTC.